The 6 T cell receptor beta chains given below trace back to one sample, sequenced in a study of PD-L1 blockade in urothelial cancer. The data were produced by immunoSEQ multiplex PCR, yet TCRdb's version contains in-frame clones alone and is incomplete. This sample yields about 43,000 clones, of which more than 70% are seen a single time; about 17% belongs to the top ten. The time point: pretreatment peripheral blood. The sequences come from PBMCs, collected around atezolizumab (anti-PD-L1) treatment. These receptors were taken from a man aged 60 to 75 with urothelial cancer.

In DNA, the CDR3 is TGCAGCGTTGCGAGGGCCGCTGAAGCTTTCTTT. It is translated as CSVARAAEAFF. The chain employs TRBV29-1 and TRBJ1-1; no reliable D call. V was shortened by 4 bases and J by 6 bases, with 9 bases between the two germline ends. This CDR3 has 11 residues. CDR1 SQVTM and CDR2 ANQGSEA come from the germline V gene. Supplemented by reference TRBV29-1 and TRBJ1-1, the full variable domain reads SAVISQKPSRDICQRGTSLTIQCQVDSQVTMMFWYRQQPGQSLTLIATANQGSEATYESGFVIDKFPISRPNLTFSTLTVSNMSPEDSSIYLCSVARAAEAFFGQGTRLTVV.

This clone was counted only a few times. This chain connects TRBV7-9 to TRBJ2-2, with 9 bases fitting TRBD1. The CDR3 is made up of 15 amino acids. The V and J ends lost 4 bases and 6 bases, in that order; junction bases with no gene match: 6. In germline, CDR1 is SEHNR, CDR2 FQNEAQ (reference sequence). The CDR3 nucleotides are TGTGCCAGCAGCTCCGGGACAGGGTATTCCGGGGAGCTGTTTTTT. Translating it yields CASSSGTGYSGELFF.

V usage is TRBV7-9 and J usage is TRBJ2-7; 7 bases align to TRBD1. V was pared by 5 bases and J by 11 bases, with 9 bases of the junction left unmatched. There are 12 residues in the CDR3. Germline V lookup: CDR1 SEHNR, CDR2 FQNEAQ (reference sequence). CDR3 protein: CASSPQGPQEYF. CDR3 DNA sequence: TGTGCCAGCAGCCCACAGGGGCCCCAGGAGTACTTC.

The chain combines TRBV27 with TRBJ2-7, with 7 bases that match TRBD2. Germline V lookup: CDR1 MNHEY, CDR2 SMNVEV (reference sequence). This CDR3 is built from 15 residues. Trimming at V came to 6 bases and at J to 3 bases, leaving 11 bases not matched to a gene. The CDR3 nucleotides read TGTGCCAGCAGGGCCAGGGCTAGCGGTATCTACGAGCAGTACTTC. Translating gives CASRARASGIYEQYF.

This clone showed up just once. The chain carries TRBV7-6 and TRBJ2-1; TRBD1 might be the D (6 bases). V was shortened by 1 base and J by 5 bases, with 12 bases between the two germline ends. This CDR3 has 15 residues. Germline loops: CDR1 SGHVS, CDR2 FNYEAQ. As DNA, the CDR3 is TGTGCCAGCAGCTTAGAGGACAGAAGAAACAATGAGCAGTTCTTC. It yields the protein CASSLEDRRNNEQFF.

The V and J genes are TRBV4-2 and TRBJ1-5; 7 positions match TRBD1. The germline V gene encodes CDR1 LGHNA and CDR2 YNFKEQ. The CDR3 runs to 14 residues. J was trimmed by 1 base and V by 5 bases; bases with no gene match: 2. This CDR3 reads CASSGDRSNQPQHF. CDR3 nucleotide sequence: TGTGCCAGCAGCGGGGACAGAAGCAATCAGCCCCAGCATTTT.